These T cell receptor beta chains were read from a single sample in a study of control samples from healthy donors and cancer patients. This table comes from immunoSEQ multiplex PCR, and its TCRdb copy is limited to in-frame clones, with some not included. This table has fewer than 100,000 clones, 82% appearing once. Sequencing was done on a sample of blood. These receptors were collected from a woman aged 55-75 years in good health. CDR3s include the opening cysteine and the closing phenylalanine or tryptophan. Each record gives: D gene, J gene, clone size, V gene, CDR3 DNA, CDR3 protein. A D gene is named only where the DNA matches it firmly. Clone size appears in some rows only: once, few, many, or a class for an expanded clone.

D: -
J: TRBJ1-5
size: -
V: TRBV7-5
DNA: TGTGCCAGAAGCTTAGCGCTAACAGGGGCAAATCAGCCCCAGCATTTT
CDR3: CARSLALTGANQPQHF

D: -
J: TRBJ2-5
size: -
V: TRBV5-4
DNA: TGTGCCAGCAGCTTGGGGACGGGAGAGACCCAGTACTTC
CDR3: CASSLGTGETQYF

D: -
J: TRBJ2-1
size: -
V: TRBV2
DNA: TGTGCCAGCGGGGGGGCCAATGAGCAGTTCTTC
CDR3: CASGGANEQFF

D: TRBD1
J: TRBJ2-7
size: few
V: TRBV6-5
DNA: TGTGCCAGCAGTTACCAGGGGGCGGCCCCCTACGAGCAGTACTTC
CDR3: CASSYQGAAPYEQYF

D: -
J: TRBJ1-5
size: -
V: TRBV2
DNA: TGTGCCAGCAGTGACGGATGGTCTTGGGGCAATCAGCCCCAGCATTTT
CDR3: CASSDGWSWGNQPQHF

D: TRBD1
J: TRBJ1-3
size: once
V: TRBV6-6
DNA: TGTGCCAGCAGTTACTCGACAGGGGGTTCCGGAAACACCATATATTTT
CDR3: CASSYSTGGSGNTIYF

D: TRBD1
J: TRBJ2-6
size: -
V: TRBV3-1/TRBV3-2
DNA: TGTGCCAGCAGCCAACGGGACAGGGCGGAAAGGCCTGGGGCCAACGTCCTGACTTTC
CDR3: CASSQRDRAERPGANVLTF

D: TRBD1
J: TRBJ2-7
size: -
V: TRBV7-9
DNA: TGTGCCAGCAGCTTACTGACAGGGGGGGCGGAGCAGTACTTC
CDR3: CASSLLTGGAEQYF

D: -
J: TRBJ1-5
size: -
V: TRBV28
DNA: TGTGCCAGTTTTACGGGGTCGAGCAATCAGCCCCAGCATTTT
CDR3: CASFTGSSNQPQHF

D: TRBD1
J: TRBJ2-7
size: -
V: TRBV28
DNA: TGTGCCAGCAGTTCCCGGGACAGGGGTTACGAGCAGTACTTC
CDR3: CASSSRDRGYEQYF

D: -
J: TRBJ1-1
size: once
V: TRBV10-1
DNA: TGCGCCAGCAGTGATTGGCGGGGCGGTGAAGCTTTCTTT
CDR3: CASSDWRGGEAFF

D: -
J: TRBJ2-5
size: -
V: TRBV6-2/TRBV6-3
DNA: TGTGCCAGCAGTTCACAGGGAGTTGGTGTCCAAGAGACCCAGTACTTC
CDR3: CASSSQGVGVQETQYF

D: TRBD2
J: TRBJ2-1
size: -
V: TRBV10-2
DNA: TGCGCCAGCAGTGAGATAGCGGGGGTTAATGAGCAGTTCTTC
CDR3: CASSEIAGVNEQFF

D: TRBD2
J: TRBJ2-7
size: few
V: TRBV4-1
DNA: TGCGCCAGCAGCCAAGCTGGACTAGCGGGAGCTACCTACGAGCAGTACTTC
CDR3: CASSQAGLAGATYEQYF

D: TRBD2
J: TRBJ2-3
size: once
V: TRBV9
DNA: TGTGCCAGCAGCGGAGGGCCGCCGGGACTAGAGGCAGATACGCAGTATTTT
CDR3: CASSGGPPGLEADTQYF

D: -
J: TRBJ1-5
size: -
V: TRBV18
DNA: TGTGCCAGCTCACCACGGGTAGCGCAGGGCGGCAATCAGCCCCAGCATTTT
CDR3: CASSPRVAQGGNQPQHF

D: -
J: TRBJ2-3
size: -
V: TRBV21-1
DNA: TGTGCCAGCAGCAGGGAACTAGCGAGGGGCCTAGATACGCAGTATTTT
CDR3: CASSRELARGLDTQYF

D: TRBD1
J: TRBJ2-7
size: -
V: TRBV6-6
DNA: TGTGCCAGCAGTGGACGGGAAACAGGGGGCTACGAGCAGTACTTC
CDR3: CASSGRETGGYEQYF

D: -
J: TRBJ2-5
size: -
V: TRBV2
DNA: TGTGCCAGCAGTGAAGACAGTGGTGGGGAGACCCAGTACTTC
CDR3: CASSEDSGGETQYF

D: -
J: TRBJ1-4
size: -
V: TRBV28
DNA: TGTGCCAGCAGTGGACCAGGTTCAACTAATGAAAAACTGTTTTTT
CDR3: CASSGPGSTNEKLFF

D: -
J: TRBJ1-1
size: -
V: TRBV18
DNA: TGTGCCAGCTCACAGGGGACGGACACTGAAGCTTTCTTT
CDR3: CASSQGTDTEAFF

D: TRBD2
J: TRBJ2-7
size: few
V: TRBV28
DNA: TGTGCCAGCAGTTTAGGGACTACTAGCGGGAGTCCCTACGAGCAGTACTTC
CDR3: CASSLGTTSGSPYEQYF